The rows below give T cell receptor beta chains drawn from one sample of a study of T cell clusters in autoimmune cytopenias. TCRdb re-called the multiplex PCR reads and gives one entry per CDR3 protein, without DNA. This sample's table has thousands of distinct CDR3 sequences. In addition, the sample was reused for a study of T cell repertoires in aging, cancer and after chemotherapy.

Material for sequencing was peripheral blood. The receptors come from a human donor in good health. The CDR3 runs from the conserved cysteine through the conserved F or W. A clone size is listed for some rows: how often the clone was seen (once, few, many), or a class if it is expanded.

V gene	J gene	clone size	CDR3 protein
TRBV5-1	TRBJ2-2	.	CASSLGSSGGNTGELFF
TRBV7-9	TRBJ1-5	medium-sized	CASSLGTGSNQPQHF
TRBV5-1	TRBJ2-7	.	CASSLLQNPNEQYF
TRBV6-5	TRBJ2-1	medium-sized	CASILKRTGEQFF
TRBV6-2/TRBV6-3	TRBJ1-1	.	CASSSAGGDTEAFF
TRBV27	TRBJ2-5	medium-sized	CASSLSWGYQETQYF
TRBV6-2/TRBV6-3	TRBJ1-5	medium-sized	CASSRRDGNQPQHF
TRBV6-2/TRBV6-3	TRBJ2-1	.	CASNHRGPADNEQFF
TRBV30	TRBJ1-1	.	CAWSFGGTEAFF
TRBV6-2/TRBV6-3	TRBJ2-7	medium-sized	CATSSTEGANEQYF
TRBV5-4	TRBJ2-7	medium-sized	CASSEDRGALYEQYF
TRBV19	TRBJ1-1	medium-sized	CASSTGQDGVRAFF
TRBV7-3	TRBJ2-6	.	CATSGGSGANVLTF
TRBV5-5	TRBJ1-6	medium-sized	CASSLDRALSPLHF